The 3 T cell receptor beta chains reported below all come from one sample, sequenced in a study of cytomegalovirus exposure and HLA in healthy donors. Clones were sequenced by immunoSEQ multiplex PCR, and TCRdb holds only the in-frame ones, with some missing. The top ten clones hold approximately 2% of a sample with 130,000 or so clones, roughly 84% of them seen once. Source material: PBMCs. Receptor source: a young woman in good health and CMV-seronegative.

The chain uses TRBV27 and TRBJ2-3; tentatively, D is TRBD2 (6 bases). V was shortened by 5 bases and J by 4 bases, with 19 bases between the two germline ends. From germline, CDR1 is MNHEY and CDR2 SMNVEV (reference sequence). This CDR3 contains 16 residues. The CDR3 spells CASSLTGTRGADTQYF. The CDR3 DNA is TGTGCCAGCAGTCTAACCGGGACTCGAGGGGCAGATACGCAGTATTTT.

The chain employs TRBV5-6 and TRBJ2-1; D is possibly TRBD2 (7 bases). The CDR3 extends over 17 amino acids. The V and J ends lost 4 bases and 0 bases respectively, with 17 bases between them. Germline CDR1 is SGHDT and CDR2 is YYEEEE. The CDR3 protein is CASSVPVGGPSYNEQFF. As DNA, the CDR3 is TGTGCCAGCAGCGTACCAGTCGGGGGGCCCTCCTACAATGAGCAGTTCTTC.

This chain connects TRBV11-2 to TRBJ2-7, with a possible D match to TRBD2 (5 bases). Germline CDR1 is SGHAT and CDR2 is FQNNGV. The V end lost 5 bases, the J end lost 3 bases, and 23 bases lay between the germline ends. This CDR3 spans 17 amino acids. The CDR3 nucleotides are TGTGCCAGCAGCCCCCCCCGGACCTGGGAGAGGGTCTACGAGCAGTACTTC. Translated, it gives CASSPPRTWERVYEQYF.